This TCR beta chain was sequenced in a study of shared clonotypes between healthy human individuals. TCRdb keeps only in-frame clones here, not all; method: immunoSEQ multiplex PCR. Among 550,000 to 600,000 clones, about 98% were seen once, and the ten largest hold approximately 0.33%. This CDR3 is 14 amino acids long. V gave up 2 bases and J gave up 3 bases, with 11 bases separating them. From germline, CDR1 is PRHDT and CDR2 FYEKMQ (reference sequence). Terminally differentiated effector memory CD45RA+ cells were left out of the naive CD8 fraction, which was CD45RO-negative and positively selected for CCR7.

The chain joins TRBV13 to TRBJ2-7; TRBD1 is a possible D gene (5 bases). This clonotype was obtained from a man aged 25-45 years in good health. The sequenced sample was naive CD8+ T cells sorted from blood. DNA for the CDR3: TGTGCCAGCAGCTTAAGACAGAAAAACTACGAGCAGTACTTC. This encodes CASSLRQKNYEQYF.